This T cell receptor beta chain was identified during a study of cytomegalovirus exposure and HLA in healthy donors. V gave up 2 bases and J gave up 4 bases; unmatched junction bases: 4. The CDR3 runs to 14 residues. Germline V gene sequence: CDR1 MNHNY, CDR2 SVGAGI (reference sequence). PCR involved 60 Vbeta and 13 Jbeta primers. Libraries were prepared by immunoSEQ multiplex PCR; TCRdb keeps only in-frame clonotypes and omits some of them. The profile covers about 120,000 clones, with roughly 80% appearing a single time and roughly 1.5% taken by the ten largest. Study-wide points: The productive fraction for most TCR beta V segments was about 87% or about 30% in an earlier analysis.

For this clone: The antigen is undetermined.

The origin of this receptor is a woman aged 18-29 years in good health and CMV-seronegative. The J gene is TRBJ1-2, the V gene TRBV6-6; 7 nucleotides line up with TRBD1. The sequencing input was PBMCs. CDR3 in DNA: TGTGCCAGCAGTTACAGGACAGGTAGCTATGGCTACACCTTC. Encoded protein: CASSYRTGSYGYTF.